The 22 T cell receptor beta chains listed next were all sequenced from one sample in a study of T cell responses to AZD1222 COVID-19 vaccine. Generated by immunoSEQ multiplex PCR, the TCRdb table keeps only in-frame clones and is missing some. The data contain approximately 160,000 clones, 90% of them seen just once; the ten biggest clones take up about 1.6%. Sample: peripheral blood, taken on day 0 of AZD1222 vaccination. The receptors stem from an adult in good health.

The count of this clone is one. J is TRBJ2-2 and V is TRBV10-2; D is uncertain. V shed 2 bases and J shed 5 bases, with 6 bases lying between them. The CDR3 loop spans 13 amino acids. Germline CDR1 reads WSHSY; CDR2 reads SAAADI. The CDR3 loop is CASSEIVTGELFF. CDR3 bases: TGCGCCAGCAGTGAGATAGTAACCGGGGAGCTGTTTTTT.

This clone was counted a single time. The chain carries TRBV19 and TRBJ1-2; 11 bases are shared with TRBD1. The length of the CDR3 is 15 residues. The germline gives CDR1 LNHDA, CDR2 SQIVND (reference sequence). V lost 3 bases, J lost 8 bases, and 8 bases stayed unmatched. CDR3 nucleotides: TGTGCCAGTAGTATCGGACAGGGGGCGCCGGGGGGCTACACCTTC. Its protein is CASSIGQGAPGGYTF.

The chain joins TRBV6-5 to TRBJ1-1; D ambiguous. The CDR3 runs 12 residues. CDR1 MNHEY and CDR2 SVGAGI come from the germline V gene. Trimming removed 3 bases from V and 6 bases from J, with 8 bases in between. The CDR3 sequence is CASSYLNAEAFF. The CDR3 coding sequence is TGTGCCAGCAGTTATCTAAACGCTGAAGCTTTCTTT.

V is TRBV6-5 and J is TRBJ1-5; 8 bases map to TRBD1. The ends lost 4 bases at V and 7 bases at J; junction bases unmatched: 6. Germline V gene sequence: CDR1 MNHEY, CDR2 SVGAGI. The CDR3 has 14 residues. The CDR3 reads CASSSGGRDQPQHF. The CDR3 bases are TGTGCCAGCAGTTCAGGGGGCCGGGACCAGCCCCAGCATTTT.

This CDR3 is CASSIGLAGPYNEQFF. The CDR3 DNA reads as TGTGCCAGTAGTATAGGACTAGCGGGGCCGTACAATGAGCAGTTCTTC. V usage is TRBV19 and J usage is TRBJ2-1; 11 positions match TRBD2. Trimming cost V 1 base and J 4 bases; bases outside gene matches: 3. The CDR3 has 16 residues. The germline V gene has CDR1 LNHDA and CDR2 SQIVND (reference sequence).

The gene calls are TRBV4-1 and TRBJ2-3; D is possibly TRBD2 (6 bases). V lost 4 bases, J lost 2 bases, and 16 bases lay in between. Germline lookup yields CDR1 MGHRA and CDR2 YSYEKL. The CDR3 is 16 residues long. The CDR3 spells CASSPIRLGSTDTQYF. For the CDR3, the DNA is TGCGCCAGCAGCCCAATTCGACTAGGGTCCACAGATACGCAGTATTTT.

The DNA of the CDR3 is TGTGCCAGCAGCCTAAAAGGGACAGGCACTGAAGCTTTCTTT. Its translation: CASSLKGTGTEAFF. This chain joins TRBV7-3 and TRBJ1-1, with 8 bases matching TRBD1. V gave up 5 bases and J gave up 4 bases; unmatched junction bases: 6. Germline V lookup: CDR1 SGHTA, CDR2 FQGTGA. The CDR3 consists of 14 residues.

In DNA, the CDR3 is TGTGCCTGGCTAAGACAGGGGGCCACTGAAGCTTTCTTT. Its translation is CAWLRQGATEAFF. The V gene is TRBV30, the J gene TRBJ1-1, with TRBD1 matching 10 bases. The CDR3 has 13 residues. Germline loops: CDR1 GTSNPN, CDR2 SVGIG (reference sequence). V shed 5 bases, J shed 4 bases, and the junction held 4 bases outside the gene matches.

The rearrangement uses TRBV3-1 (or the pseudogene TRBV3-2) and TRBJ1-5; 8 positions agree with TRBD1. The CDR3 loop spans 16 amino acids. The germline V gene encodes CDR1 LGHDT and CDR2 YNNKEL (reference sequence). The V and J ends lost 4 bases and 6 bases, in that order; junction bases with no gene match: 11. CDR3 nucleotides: TGTGCCAGCAGCCCCCGGACAGGGAAAGCACCTCAGCCCCAGCATTTT. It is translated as CASSPRTGKAPQPQHF.

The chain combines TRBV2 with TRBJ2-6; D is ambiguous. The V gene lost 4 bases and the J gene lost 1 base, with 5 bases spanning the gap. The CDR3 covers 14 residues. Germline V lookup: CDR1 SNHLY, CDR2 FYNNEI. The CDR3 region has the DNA TGTGCCAGCAGTGGGTCTTCTGGGGCCAACGTCCTGACTTTC. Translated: CASSGSSGANVLTF. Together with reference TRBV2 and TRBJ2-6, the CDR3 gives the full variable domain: EPEVTQTPSHQVTQMGQEVILRCVPISNHLYFYWYRQILGQKVEFLVSFYNNEISEKSEIFDDQFSVERPDGSNFTLKIRSTKLEDSAMYFCASSGSSGANVLTFGAGSRLTVL.

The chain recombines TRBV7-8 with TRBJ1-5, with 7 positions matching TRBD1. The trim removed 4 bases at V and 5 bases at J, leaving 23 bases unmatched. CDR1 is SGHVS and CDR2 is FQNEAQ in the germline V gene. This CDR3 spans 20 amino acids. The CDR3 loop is CASSSSYTIAVGQRDQPQHF. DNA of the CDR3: TGTGCCAGCAGCTCCAGTTATACCATTGCAGTGGGACAGCGAGATCAGCCCCAGCATTTT.

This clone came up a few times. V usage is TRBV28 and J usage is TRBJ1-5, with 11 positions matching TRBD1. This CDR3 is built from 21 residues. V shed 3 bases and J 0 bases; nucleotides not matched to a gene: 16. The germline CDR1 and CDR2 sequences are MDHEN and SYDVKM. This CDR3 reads CASSLRAVDRGRLNSNQPQHF. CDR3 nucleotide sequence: TGTGCCAGCAGTTTGAGAGCGGTGGACAGGGGGCGGCTAAATAGCAATCAGCCCCAGCATTTT.

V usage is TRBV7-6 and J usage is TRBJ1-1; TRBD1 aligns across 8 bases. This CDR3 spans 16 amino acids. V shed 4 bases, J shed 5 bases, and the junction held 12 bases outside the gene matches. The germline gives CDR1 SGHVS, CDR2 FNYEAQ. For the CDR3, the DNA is TGTGCCAGCAGCTCCCATCGAACAGGGGGTAAGACTGAAGCTTTCTTT. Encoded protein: CASSSHRTGGKTEAFF.

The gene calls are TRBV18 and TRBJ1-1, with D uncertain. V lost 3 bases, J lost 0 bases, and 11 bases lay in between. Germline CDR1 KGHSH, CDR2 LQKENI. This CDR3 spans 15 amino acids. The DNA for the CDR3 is TGTGCCAGCTCACCTTATGACATCATGAACACTGAAGCTTTCTTT. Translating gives CASSPYDIMNTEAFF.

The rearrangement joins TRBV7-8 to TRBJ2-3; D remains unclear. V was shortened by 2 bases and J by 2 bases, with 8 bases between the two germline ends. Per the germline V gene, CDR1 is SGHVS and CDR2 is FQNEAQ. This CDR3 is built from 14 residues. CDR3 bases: TGTGCCAGCAGCTTATACCAATCCACAGATACGCAGTATTTT. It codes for CASSLYQSTDTQYF.

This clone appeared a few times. The CDR3 bases are TGCGCCAGCAGCTTGGTGGAGAACACCGGGGAGCTGTTTTTT. This translates into CASSLVENTGELFF. The J gene is TRBJ2-2, the V gene TRBV5-1, with D unresolved. Trimming removed 0 bases at V and 1 base at J, with 4 bases between. The CDR3 has 14 residues. Germline-derived CDR1 and CDR2 are SGHRS and YFSETQ. Full variable domain (rest looked up from reference TRBV5-1 and TRBJ2-2): KAGVTQTPRYLIKTRGQQVTLSCSPISGHRSVSWYQQTPGQGLQFLFEYFSETQRNKGNFPGRFSGRQFSNSRSEMNVSTLELGDSALYLCASSLVENTGELFFGEGSRLTVL.

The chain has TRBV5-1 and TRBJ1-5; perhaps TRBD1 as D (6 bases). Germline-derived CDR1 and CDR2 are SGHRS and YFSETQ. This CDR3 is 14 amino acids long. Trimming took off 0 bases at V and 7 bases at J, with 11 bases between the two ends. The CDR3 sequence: CASSLGGGTQPQHF. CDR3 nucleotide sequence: TGCGCCAGCAGCTTGGGAGGGGGTACCCAGCCCCAGCATTTT.

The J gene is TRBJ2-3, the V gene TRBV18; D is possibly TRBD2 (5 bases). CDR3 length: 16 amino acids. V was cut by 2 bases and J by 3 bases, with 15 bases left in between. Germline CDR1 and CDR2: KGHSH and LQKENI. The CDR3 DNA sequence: TGTGCCAGCTCACCAGCCGGGGTGCGGAGGACAGATACGCAGTATTTT. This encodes CASSPAGVRRTDTQYF.

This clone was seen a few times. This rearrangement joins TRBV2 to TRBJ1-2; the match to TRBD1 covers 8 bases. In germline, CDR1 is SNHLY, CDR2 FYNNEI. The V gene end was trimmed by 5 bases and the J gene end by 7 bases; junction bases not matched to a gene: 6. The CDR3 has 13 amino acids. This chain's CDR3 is CASSRQGNGGYTF. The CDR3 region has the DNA TGTGCCAGCAGTCGACAGGGGAACGGTGGCTACACCTTC.

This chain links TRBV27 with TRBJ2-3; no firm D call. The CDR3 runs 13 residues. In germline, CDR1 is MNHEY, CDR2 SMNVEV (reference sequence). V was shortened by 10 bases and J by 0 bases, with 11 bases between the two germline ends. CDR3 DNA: TGTGCCATCAAGGTGACTAGCACAGATACGCAGTATTTT. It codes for CAIKVTSTDTQYF.

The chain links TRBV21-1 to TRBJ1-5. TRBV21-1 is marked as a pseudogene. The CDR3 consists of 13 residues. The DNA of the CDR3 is TGTGCCAGCAGCAAAGCGCGGTATCAGCCCCAGCATTTT. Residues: CASSKARYQPQHF.

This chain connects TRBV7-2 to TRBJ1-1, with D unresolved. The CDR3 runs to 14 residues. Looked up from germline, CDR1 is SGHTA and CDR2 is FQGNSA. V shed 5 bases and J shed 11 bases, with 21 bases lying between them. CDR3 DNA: TGTGCCAGCAGCGCCCCGGGCCAAAAGTTGGGGGCTTTCTTT. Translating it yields CASSAPGQKLGAFF. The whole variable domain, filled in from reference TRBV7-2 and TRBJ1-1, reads GAGVSQSPSNKVTEKGKDVELRCDPISGHTALYWYRQSLGQGLEFLIYFQGNSAPDKSGLPSDRFSAERTGGSVSTLTIQRTQQEDSAVYLCASSAPGQKLGAFFGQGTRLTVV.